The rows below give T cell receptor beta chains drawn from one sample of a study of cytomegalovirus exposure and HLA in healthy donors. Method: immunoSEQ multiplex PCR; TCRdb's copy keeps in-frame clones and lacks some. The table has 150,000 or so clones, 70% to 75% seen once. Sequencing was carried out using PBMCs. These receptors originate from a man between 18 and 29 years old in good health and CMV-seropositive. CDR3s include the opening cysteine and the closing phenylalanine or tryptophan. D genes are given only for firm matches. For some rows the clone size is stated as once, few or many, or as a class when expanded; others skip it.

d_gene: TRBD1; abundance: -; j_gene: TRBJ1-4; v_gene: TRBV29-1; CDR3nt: TGCAGCGTGCGGGACAGGGGGCTGGCTAATGAAAAACTGTTTTTT; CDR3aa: CSVRDRGLANEKLFF
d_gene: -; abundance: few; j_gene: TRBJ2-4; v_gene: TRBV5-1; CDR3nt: TGCGCCAGCAGAGAGGATAGTGTGGGCATTCAGTACTTC; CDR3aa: CASREDSVGIQYF
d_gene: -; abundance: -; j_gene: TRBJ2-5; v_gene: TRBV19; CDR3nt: TGTGCCAGTAGGCCCGGGAGTACCCAAGAGACCCAGTACTTC; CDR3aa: CASRPGSTQETQYF
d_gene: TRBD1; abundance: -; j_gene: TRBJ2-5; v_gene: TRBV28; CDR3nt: TGTGCCAGCAGTCCTCCTGGGACAGGGGAGGGAGAGACCCAGTACTTC; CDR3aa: CASSPPGTGEGETQYF
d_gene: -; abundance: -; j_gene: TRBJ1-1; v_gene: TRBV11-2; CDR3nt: TGTGCCAGCAGCCCTCGGGAGAACACTGAAGCTTTCTTT; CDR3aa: CASSPRENTEAFF
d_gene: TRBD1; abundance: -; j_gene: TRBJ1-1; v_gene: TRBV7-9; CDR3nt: TGTGCCAGCAACCGCGCAGGGGGGAGCACTGAAGCTTTCTTT; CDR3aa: CASNRAGGSTEAFF
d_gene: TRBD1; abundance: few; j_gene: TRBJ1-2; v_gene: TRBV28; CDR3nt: TGTGCCAGCAGTCCAGTACAGGGGGCGGAGGGCTACACCTTC; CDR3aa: CASSPVQGAEGYTF
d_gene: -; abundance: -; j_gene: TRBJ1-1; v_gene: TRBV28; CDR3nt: TGTGCCAGCAGTTCGGGGGAAGGAAGCACTGAAGCTTTCTTT; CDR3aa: CASSSGEGSTEAFF
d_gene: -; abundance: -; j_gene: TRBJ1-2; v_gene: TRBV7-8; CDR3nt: TGTGCCAGCAGCTTAACCCCCTCGGATGGCTACACCTTC; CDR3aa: CASSLTPSDGYTF
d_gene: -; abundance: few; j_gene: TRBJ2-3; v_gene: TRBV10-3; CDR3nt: TGTGCCATCAGTGAGCGACAGGAACGCACAGATACGCAGTATTTT; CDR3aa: CAISERQERTDTQYF
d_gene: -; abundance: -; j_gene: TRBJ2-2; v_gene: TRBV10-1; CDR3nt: TGCGCCAGCAGACCGCTAGCGAACACCGGGGAGCTGTTTTTT; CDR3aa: CASRPLANTGELFF
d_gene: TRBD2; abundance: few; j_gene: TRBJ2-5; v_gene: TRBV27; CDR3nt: TGTGCCAGCAGTCCTACTAGCGGGGGCGAGACCCAGTACTTC; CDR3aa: CASSPTSGGETQYF
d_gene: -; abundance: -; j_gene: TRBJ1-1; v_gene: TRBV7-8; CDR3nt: TGTGCCAGCAGCTTAGCCAACCTAAGAGCTTTCTTT; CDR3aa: CASSLANLRAFF
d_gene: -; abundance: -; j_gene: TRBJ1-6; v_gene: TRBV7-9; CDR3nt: TGTGCCAGCAGCCGCACCGGGGAGGGGCGGGATTCACCCCTCCACTTT; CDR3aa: CASSRTGEGRDSPLHF
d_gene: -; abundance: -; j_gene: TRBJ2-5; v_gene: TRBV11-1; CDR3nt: TGTGCCAGCAGCTTCCGGGACTGGAAAGAGACCCAGTACTTC; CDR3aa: CASSFRDWKETQYF